This TCR beta chain was observed in a study of vaccination and CD4 T cells after COVID-19. For the study at large: The convalescents included six males and four females, and among them two were Hispanic while seven were Caucasian. Spike peptides, overlapping and drawn from SARS-CoV-2, HCoV-NL63, HCoV-OC43 and HCoV-229E, were used to stimulate cells. Control wells got either CEFX epitopes, HIV-1 Nef peptides, or no peptide at all.

Regarding treatment: approximately nine-day PBMC culture with coronavirus spike peptide pools or control peptides (ViraFEST assay). Culture of 1.5 million to 2.5 million PBMCs per well took place with about 10 IU/ml IL-2 and roughly 9.8 ug/ml peptide pools. With regard to this clonotype: Its antigen remains unknown.

Germline CDR1 GTSNPN, CDR2 SVGIG (reference sequence). The CDR3 loop spans 13 amino acids. The junction had 3 bases not matched to a gene; V was cut back by 2 bases and J by 8 bases. Once obtained from cultured CD4+ T cells, the DNA was sequenced using the Oncomine TCR Beta short-read assay. MiXCR, run by TCRdb on the PCR reads, gives a single entry per CDR3 protein. The table shows almost 15,000 distinct CDR3 sequences, with roughly 22% occurring only once. The chain recombines TRBV30 with TRBJ1-6, with 7 bases matching TRBD1. The starting material was CD4+ T cells from blood, cultured in vitro, obtained before SARS-CoV-2 vaccination. The TCR originated in a human donor who received a COVID-19 vaccine. The DNA of the CDR3 is TGTGCCTGGAGTCCCCAGGGGGATTCACCCCTCCACTTT. Amino acid sequence: CAWSPQGDSPLHF. Full variable domain (outside the CDR3, taken from reference TRBV30 and TRBJ1-6): SQTIHQWPATLVQPVGSPLSLECTVEGTSNPNLYWYRQAAGRGLQLLFYSVGIGQISSEVPQNLSASRPQDRQFILSSKKLLLSDSGFYLCAWSPQGDSPLHFGNGTRLTVT.